This T cell receptor beta chain was recovered during a study of blood T cell repertoires in COVID-19 (dated by TCRdb to 2020 to 2021). About the investigation overall: Collaborator samples came from the United States, Italy and Spain and covered acute and convalescent phases of COVID-19. Where HLA class I and class II types were available, the types were taken from metadata supplied by the sample provider, not from assay-based typing. Sample metadata almost always included a de-identified subject ID, COVID-19 status, age in years and sex. The prospective study material was composed of cDNA or gDNA derived from T cells, B-cell-depleted T cells, or PBMCs. Subjects who had been exposed to COVID-19, were actively infected with it, or had recovered from it provided the deeply sampled blood TCRbeta repertoires that made up the dataset. The samples were drawn from the first 160 participants of the ongoing ImmuneRACE study and from roughly 1,300 subjects provided by 6 global collaborators. The repertoires were released in a freely available public database meant as a resource for research on the immune response to SARS-CoV-2.

CDR1 SGHTA and CDR2 FQGNSA were looked up in the germline V gene. V is cut back by 1 base and J by 6 bases, with 3 bases in the junction unmatched. From cysteine to phenylalanine, the CDR3 is 15 amino acids long. Just CDR3 DNA is preserved here, 45 bases in frame from base 1. Overall study outcomes, separate from this receptor: Clinical and demographic metadata were provided uncurated, with the amount varying by source and participant.

Each collaborating institution followed its own protocols to collect whole blood in K2EDTA tubes. For TCRbeta analysis, collaborators shipped samples as frozen whole blood, isolated PBMCs, or DNA extracted from either of those sample types. TCRbeta CDR3 regions were amplified from genomic DNA using the immunoSEQ Assay, a bias-controlled multiplex PCR. The published analysis was carried out like this. Within the assay, amplification of reference gene primers was used to estimate how many nucleated cells each sample contained. Sequence reads were collapsed and filtered to measure the absolute abundance of every unique TCRbeta CDR3 rearrangement. Productive Simpson clonality was computed per sample as the square root of Simpson's diversity index over productive rearrangements. TCRdb re-hosts the immuneACCESS table, in-frame sequences only. Its copies lack some clones; in the studies checked, an unresolved V gene accounts for under half of them, and the cause for the rest is not known. The V and J calls and clone size come from that table; D and trimming were worked out from the DNA. The sample data list 150,000 to 200,000 clones, and 70% to 90% of these were observed just once. Of the sample, 20% to 25% is held by the ten largest clones.

As regards this clone: Its antigen is unknown. Within one base of it there is no much larger clone, and no base qualities were kept.

This TCR derives from a man aged 55 to 70 with active or convalescent COVID-19. Here the chain combines TRBV7-2 and TRBJ2-3; a stretch of 11 junction bases matches TRBD2. Input material: peripheral blood. The CDR3 protein is CASSLGLAGWDTQYF. At the DNA level, the sequence is TGTGCCAGCAGCTTAGGACTAGCGGGGTGGGATACGCAGTATTTT.